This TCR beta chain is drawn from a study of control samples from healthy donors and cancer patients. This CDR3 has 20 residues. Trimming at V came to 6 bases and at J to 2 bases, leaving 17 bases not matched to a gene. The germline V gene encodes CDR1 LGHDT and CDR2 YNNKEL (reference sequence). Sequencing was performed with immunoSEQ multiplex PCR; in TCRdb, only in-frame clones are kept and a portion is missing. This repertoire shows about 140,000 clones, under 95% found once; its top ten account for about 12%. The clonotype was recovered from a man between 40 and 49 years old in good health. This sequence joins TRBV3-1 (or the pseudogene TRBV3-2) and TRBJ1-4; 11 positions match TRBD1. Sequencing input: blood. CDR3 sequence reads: CASSLRTDRGLLGTNEKLFF. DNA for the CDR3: TGTGCCAGCAGTCTCAGGACGGACAGGGGGCTTTTGGGTACTAATGAAAAACTGTTTTTT.